The 15 T cell receptor beta chains listed next were all sequenced from one sample in a study of tumor T cells in aggressive B-cell lymphoma. Repertoires were generated with immunoSEQ multiplex PCR, while TCRdb's copy carries only in-frame clones and drops some. The sample has 600 to 850 clones; about nine tenths are singletons. The sample comprised tumor tissue. These receptors were collected from an adult with diffuse large B cell lymphoma.

The genes are TRBV28 and TRBJ1-1, with no clear D. The CDR3 is 15 amino acids. In germline, CDR1 is MDHEN, CDR2 SYDVKM. Trimming removed 6 bases at V and 1 base at J, with 15 bases between. CDR3 sequence: CASSLSLGRNTEAFF. In nucleotides, the CDR3 is TGTGCCAGCAGCCTGAGTCTAGGTCGGAACACTGAAGCTTTCTTT.

This chain connects TRBV29-1 to TRBJ2-1; 16 bases map to TRBD2. CDR1 is SQVTM and CDR2 is ANQGSEA in the germline V gene. The CDR3 totals 16 residues. V was pared by 7 bases and J by 4 bases, with 7 bases of the junction left unmatched. CDR3 nucleotide sequence: TGCAGCGCTTCGGGACTAGCGGGGGGGAATTACAATGAGCAGTTCTTC. The encoded protein is CSASGLAGGNYNEQFF.

The J gene is TRBJ1-1, the V gene TRBV2; 9 bases match TRBD1. Germline V lookup: CDR1 SNHLY, CDR2 FYNNEI. This CDR3 has 14 amino acids. Losses at the gene ends were 6 bases for V and 8 bases for J; bases not matched to a gene: 10. Here the CDR3 reads CASSGRQGVTEAFF. The CDR3 coding sequence is TGTGCCAGCAGCGGGAGACAGGGGGTGACCGAAGCTTTCTTT.

V gene TRBV5-6 combines with J gene TRBJ2-7; maybe TRBD2 (6 bases). Germline-derived CDR1 and CDR2 are SGHDT and YYEEEE. This CDR3 is 14 amino acids long. V was trimmed by 0 bases and J by 5 bases, leaving 12 bases between them. The DNA of the CDR3 is TGTGCCAGCAGCTTGGAGGGCGGGGTCCACGAGCAGTACTTC. Translated, it gives CASSLEGGVHEQYF.

The chain recombines TRBV6-1 with TRBJ1-4; D is unresolved. V gave up 1 base and J gave up 8 bases, with 14 bases separating them. CDR1 is MNHNS, CDR2 SASEGT, per germline. This CDR3 has 15 amino acids. CDR3 loop: CASSEESERREKLFF. The CDR3 DNA is TGTGCCAGCAGTGAAGAGAGCGAAAGGAGAGAAAAACTGTTTTTT.

The chain uses TRBV19 and TRBJ2-7, with 9 bases fitting TRBD2. This CDR3 comprises 16 residues. J lost 3 bases, V lost 0 bases, and 6 bases had no gene match. From germline, CDR1 is LNHDA and CDR2 SQIVND (reference sequence). CDR3 region: CASSIETSGVGYEQYF. The CDR3 DNA is TGTGCCAGTAGTATAGAGACTAGCGGAGTGGGCTACGAGCAGTACTTC.

The genes are TRBV7-3 and TRBJ2-7; D perhaps matches TRBD1 (6 bases). The CDR3 is 15 amino acids. The V end lost 2 bases, the J end lost 5 bases, and 16 bases lay between the germline ends. In germline, CDR1 is SGHTA, CDR2 FQGTGA. The CDR3 spells CASSLGRGLLDEQYF. In nucleotides, the CDR3 is TGTGCCAGCAGCTTAGGAAGGGGGTTGTTGGACGAGCAGTACTTC.

V and J are TRBV5-1 and TRBJ1-2; unclear D gene. The CDR3 loop spans 13 amino acids. Per germline, CDR1 SGHRS and CDR2 YFSETQ. V lost 0 bases and J 2 bases, leaving 5 bases between the germline ends. CDR3 coding DNA: TGCGCCAGCAGCTTGGAACAGAACTATGGCTACACCTTC. It is translated as CASSLEQNYGYTF.

The rearrangement joins TRBV2 to TRBJ2-1; TRBD2 matches 9 bases. Germline CDR1 is SNHLY and CDR2 is FYNNEI. Germline trimming cut 0 bases from V and 4 bases from J; bases unmatched to any gene: 4. CDR3 length: 16 residues. CDR3 region: CASSEASGGHYNEQFF. As DNA, the CDR3 is TGTGCCAGCAGTGAAGCTAGCGGGGGCCATTACAATGAGCAGTTCTTC. Supplemented by reference TRBV2 and TRBJ2-1, the full variable domain reads EPEVTQTPSHQVTQMGQEVILRCVPISNHLYFYWYRQILGQKVEFLVSFYNNEISEKSEIFDDQFSVERPDGSNFTLKIRSTKLEDSAMYFCASSEASGGHYNEQFFGPGTRLTVL.

This clone was recorded once. The chain joins TRBV29-1 to TRBJ2-1, with 8 bases matching TRBD1. The length of the CDR3 is 18 residues. After removal of 5 bases from V and 9 bases from J, the junction contained 24 bases not matched to a gene. Germline V CDR1 and CDR2: SQVTM, ANQGSEA. CDR3 bases: TGCAGCGTTCCAAACGTTCGACAGGGGTTAACAAGGTGGGCTGAGCAGTTCTTC. Its translation is CSVPNVRQGLTRWAEQFF.

The chain has TRBV18 and TRBJ2-7; weak D call: TRBD1 (5 bases). Germline-derived CDR1 and CDR2 are KGHSH and LQKENI. The V end was cut by 6 bases, the J end by 4 bases, with 16 bases between. This CDR3 comprises 14 residues. The CDR3 sequence: CASSPIDSFYEQYF. The CDR3 DNA reads as TGTGCCAGCTCCCCCATCGACAGTTTTTACGAGCAGTACTTC.

The chain combines TRBV6-6 with TRBJ2-5, with D possibly matching TRBD1 (5 bases). The J call is uncertain, as TRBJ2-7 better fits the DNA end. CDR1 is MNHNY, CDR2 SVGAGI, per germline (reference sequence). The CDR3 has 12 amino acids. CDR3 in DNA: TGTGCCAGCAGGGAGACAGTCTACGAGCAGTACTTC. This gives the protein CASRETVYEQYF.

The CDR3 DNA sequence: TGTGCCAGCAGCTTCGGTGCAGGTGATAGCAATCAGCCCCAGCATTTT. Amino acid sequence: CASSFGAGDSNQPQHF. This chain links TRBV5-4 with TRBJ1-5; no firm D call. V shed 2 bases and J shed 0 bases, with 12 bases lying between them. This CDR3 has 16 residues. CDR1 is SGHNT, CDR2 YYREEE, per germline (reference sequence).

A single count supports this clone. A read error may account for a junction end that differs from germline. The same CDR3 is also encoded by other DNA sequences in this sample. The V call is TRBV5-8, the J call TRBJ1-3; 9 nucleotides match TRBD1. The germline V gene encodes CDR1 SGHTS and CDR2 YDEGEE. This CDR3 comprises 16 residues. The CDR3 is CASSKNRGRPGNTIYF. The DNA of the CDR3 is TGTGCCAGCAGCAAAAACAGGGGGCGACCTGGGAACACCATATATTTT. Using reference TRBV5-8 and TRBJ1-3 for the parts outside the CDR3, the full variable domain is EAGVTQSPTHLIKTRGQQATLRCSPISGHTSVYWYQQALGLGLQFLLWYDEGEERNRGNFPPRFSGRQFPNYSSELNVNALELEDSALYLCASSKNRGRPGNTIYFGEGSWLTVV.

The V call is TRBV6-6, the J call TRBJ2-3, with 7 nucleotides matching TRBD2. Trimming at V came to 3 bases and at J to 3 bases, leaving 6 bases not matched to a gene. Germline V gene sequence: CDR1 MNHNY, CDR2 SVGAGI (reference sequence). CDR3 length: 15 amino acids. As DNA, the CDR3 is TGTGCCAGCAGTTATGTCGGGGAGGGGACAGATACGCAGTATTTT. As protein: CASSYVGEGTDTQYF.